This TCR gamma chain was captured by sequencing in a study of human gamma delta and Vdelta1 T cells. Unmatched junction bases numbered 11, after V lost 0 bases and J lost 3 bases. Germline CDR1 reads EGSTGY; CDR2 reads YDSYTSSV. The CDR3 is 16 amino acids. Only a few counts were recorded for this clone. Its target is not known. TCRdb re-called the PCR reads using CATT. The sample records 5,100 or so gamma-chain clones, less than 40% being singletons. Findings of the study overall: Reportedly, Delta One T cells were polyclonal and broadly targeted acute myeloid leukemia.

This clonotype originated in a human donor in good health. The rearrangement uses TRGV4 and TRGJ1 or TRGJ2. What was sequenced was Vdelta1 gamma-delta T cells from blood grown in culture (DOT cells). CDR3 nucleotide sequence: TGTGCCACCTGGGATGGGCCAGGTTTCTTTTATTATAAGAAACTCTTT. Encoded protein: CATWDGPGFFYYKKLF.